This T cell receptor beta chain was identified during a study of radiotherapy plus CTLA-4 blockade in lung cancer. At the level of the study: Disease control was seen in 25% to 40% of patients, objective responses in roughly 17%. Overall study findings and caveats: After treatment with radiotherapy plus ipilimumab, TCR clones that came from the tumor expanded in blood.

As concerns this clone: The antigen is not known.

Sequencing used immunoSEQ multiplex PCR; TCRdb keeps in-frame clones, though not all of them. The top ten hold roughly 0.82% of the sample, which has some 90,000 clones, under 85% seen once. The study gave focal radiation plus ipilimumab CTLA-4 blockade to patients with chemo-refractory metastatic non-small-cell lung cancer. CDR1 and CDR2 from the germline V gene are MNHEY and SVGAGI. The CDR3 has 14 residues. The V end lost 5 bases, the J end lost 0 bases, and 7 bases lay between the germline ends. This TCR was recovered from a human donor with non-small cell lung cancer who had stable disease on radiotherapy plus ipilimumab. The sample was peripheral blood, taken from a patient treated with radiotherapy plus ipilimumab. The chain links TRBV6-5 to TRBJ1-4; D is unclear. The CDR3 sequence: CASSERSTNEKLFF. The CDR3 DNA reads as TGTGCCAGCAGTGAGAGATCAACTAATGAAAAACTGTTTTTT.